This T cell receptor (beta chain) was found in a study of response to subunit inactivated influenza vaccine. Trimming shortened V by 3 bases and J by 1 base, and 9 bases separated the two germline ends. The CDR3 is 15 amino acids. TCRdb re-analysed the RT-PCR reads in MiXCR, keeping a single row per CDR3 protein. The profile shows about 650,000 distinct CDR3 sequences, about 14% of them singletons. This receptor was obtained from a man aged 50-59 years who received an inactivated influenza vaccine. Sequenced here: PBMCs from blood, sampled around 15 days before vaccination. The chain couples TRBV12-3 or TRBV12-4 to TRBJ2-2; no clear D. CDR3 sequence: CASSLRTKNTGELFF. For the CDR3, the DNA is TGTGCCAGCAGTTTGCGGACCAAGAACACCGGGGAGCTGTTTTTT.